These 28 T cell receptor beta chains originate from one sample sequenced in a study of blood T cell repertoires in COVID-19. This table comes from immunoSEQ multiplex PCR, and its TCRdb copy is limited to in-frame clones, with some not included. The repertoire holds about 170,000 clones, with about 80% as singletons. Sequences were obtained from peripheral blood. These TCRs come from a man aged 55 to 70 with acute or convalescent COVID-19.

The genes are TRBV18 and TRBJ1-2; TRBD1 agrees at 7 bases. The CDR3 runs 14 residues. V was pared by 8 bases and J by 4 bases, with 10 bases of the junction left unmatched. Germline V gene sequence: CDR1 KGHSH, CDR2 LQKENI. CDR3 in DNA: TGTGCCAGCATGATTGGGCAGGGGGTCTATGGCTACACCTTC. The encoded protein is CASMIGQGVYGYTF.

The CDR3 DNA reads TGTGCCAGCATCCTGACAGGGAAGGATGGCTACACCTTC. As protein: CASILTGKDGYTF. The chain is built from TRBV6-5 and TRBJ1-2; 7 positions agree with TRBD1. V lost 7 bases and J lost 6; bases outside the gene matches: 8. In germline, CDR1 is MNHEY, CDR2 SVGAGI. This CDR3 has 13 amino acids.

The chain is built from TRBV27 and TRBJ1-2, with D tentatively TRBD1 (6 bases). The germline CDR1 and CDR2 sequences are MNHEY and SMNVEV (reference sequence). V was clipped by 4 bases and J by 6 bases, with 18 bases between them. The CDR3 totals 15 residues. CDR3 sequence: CASSSRTERMNGYTF. As DNA, the CDR3 is TGTGCCAGCAGTTCCAGGACAGAGAGAATGAATGGCTACACCTTC.

The rearrangement uses TRBV5-1 and TRBJ2-1; D is undetermined. V lost 0 bases and J 6 bases, leaving 4 bases between the germline ends. CDR3 size: 12 residues. The V gene's germline CDR1 is SGHRS and CDR2 YFSETQ. In nucleotides, the CDR3 is TGCGCCAGCAGCTTGGCATTCAATGAGCAGTTCTTC. Translating it yields CASSLAFNEQFF.

This clone came up once. V and J are TRBV11-2 and TRBJ2-3; 10 positions match TRBD1. The CDR3 totals 16 residues. V was clipped by 3 bases and J by 6 bases; unmatched bases: 9. Germline assignment: CDR1 SGHAT and CDR2 FQNNGV. CDR3 protein: CASSLGQGRDPDTQYF. Here the CDR3 DNA reads TGTGCCAGCAGCTTGGGACAGGGGAGGGATCCCGATACGCAGTATTTT.

This clone was found once. V usage is TRBV6-5 and J usage is TRBJ2-1; possible D gene TRBD2, 5 bases. V was clipped by 2 bases and J by 7 bases, with 9 bases between them. CDR1 and CDR2 from the germline V gene are MNHEY and SVGAGI. The CDR3 consists of 13 residues. The CDR3 DNA sequence: TGTGCCAGCAGTTACGGCCGGGGTAATGAGCAGTTCTTC. Residues: CASSYGRGNEQFF.

CDR3 in amino acids: CASSSRGTGELFF. CDR3 DNA sequence: TGTGCCAGCAGCTCCCGGGGGACCGGGGAGCTGTTTTTT. This rearrangement joins TRBV7-3 to TRBJ2-2; weak D call: TRBD2 (6 bases). The germline V gene has CDR1 SGHTA and CDR2 FQGTGA. Trimming removed 4 bases from V and 5 bases from J, with 8 bases in between. The CDR3 runs 13 residues.

The V gene is TRBV4-1, the J gene TRBJ1-6; unclear D gene. Per germline, CDR1 MGHRA and CDR2 YSYEKL. CDR3 length: 14 amino acids. V lost 0 bases to trimming and J lost 6 bases, with 6 bases between them. Here the CDR3 reads CASSQDPFNSPLHF. The CDR3 coding sequence is TGCGCCAGCAGCCAAGATCCTTTTAATTCACCCCTCCACTTT.

V gene TRBV5-1 combines with J gene TRBJ2-1; D gene uncertain. Looked up from germline, CDR1 is SGHRS and CDR2 is YFSETQ. Trimming pared 6 bases from V and 9 bases from J, leaving 16 bases between. The CDR3 totals 13 residues. CDR3: CASNPQMGTEQFF. CDR3 bases: TGCGCCAGCAACCCTCAAATGGGCACTGAGCAGTTCTTC.

V gene TRBV6-5 combines with J gene TRBJ2-1, with TRBD1 matching over 7 bases. V shed 4 bases and J 3 bases; nucleotides not matched to a gene: 6. Germline CDR1 is MNHEY and CDR2 is SVGAGI. The CDR3 loop spans 15 amino acids. The CDR3 coding sequence is TGTGCCAGCAGTTCGACAGGGCCGCTCTACAATGAGCAGTTCTTC. Its protein product is CASSSTGPLYNEQFF.

With regard to this clone: One junction end does not reproduce the germline sequence, and a read error may be involved. The chain couples TRBV2 to TRBJ2-1; D remains unclear. This CDR3 is built from 11 residues. Germline CDR1 SNHLY, CDR2 FYNNEI. The CDR3 loop reads CASRYDNEQIF. The CDR3 coding sequence is TGTGCCAGCAGGTACGACAATGAGCAGATCTTC.

This clone has a handful of counts. The chain recombines TRBV6-5 with TRBJ2-5; 7 bases align to TRBD2. The CDR3 sequence is 14 residues long. The ends lost 5 bases at V and 2 bases at J; junction bases unmatched: 5. Looked up from germline, CDR1 is MNHEY and CDR2 is SVGAGI. The CDR3 region is CASSPSGAQETQYF. DNA for the CDR3: TGTGCCAGCAGTCCGAGCGGGGCGCAAGAGACCCAGTACTTC.

The chain is built from TRBV7-3 and TRBJ2-5; 9 nucleotides align to TRBD2. Per the germline V gene, CDR1 is SGHTA and CDR2 is FQGTGA. This CDR3 region has 15 residues. Trimming at V came to 5 bases and at J to 0 bases, leaving 4 bases not matched to a gene. CDR3 residues: CASSPGLAYQETQYF. As DNA, the CDR3 is TGTGCCAGCAGCCCTGGACTAGCGTACCAAGAGACCCAGTACTTC.

The V gene is TRBV29-1, the J gene TRBJ2-5, with TRBD2 as a possible D gene (6 bases). CDR1 SQVTM and CDR2 ANQGSEA come from the germline V gene. The CDR3 is 12 residues long. Trimming left V 5 bases short and J 5 bases short, with 12 bases between. CDR3 bases: TGCAGCGTTCGGGCAGGAGGGGAGACCCAGTACTTC. It is translated as CSVRAGGETQYF.

The chain carries TRBV6-5 and TRBJ2-1; 8 bases align to TRBD2. Germline lookup yields CDR1 MNHEY and CDR2 SVGAGI. Trimming at V came to 11 bases and at J to 0 bases, leaving 9 bases not matched to a gene. CDR3 length equals 15 residues. As DNA, the CDR3 is TGTGCCGTCACACGCGGGGGGAGCTCCTACAATGAGCAGTTCTTC. Its translation is CAVTRGGSSYNEQFF.

The chain is built from TRBV15 and TRBJ2-5; 8 bases map to TRBD1. Germline CDR1 LNHNV, CDR2 YYDKDF (reference sequence). CDR3 length equals 14 residues. After removal of 5 bases from V and 4 bases from J, the junction contained 6 bases not matched to a gene. CDR3 sequence reads: CATSRGQEGETQYF. The CDR3 nucleotides read TGTGCCACCAGCCGGGGACAGGAGGGAGAGACCCAGTACTTC.

The rearrangement joins TRBV12-5 to TRBJ1-5; no clear D. Trimming took 1 base from V and 9 from J, leaving 7 bases between them. The CDR3 loop spans 12 amino acids. Germline assignment: CDR1 LGHNT and CDR2 FRNRAP. CDR3 loop: CASGLGSWPQHF. CDR3 in DNA: TGTGCTAGTGGTTTGGGTAGTTGGCCCCAGCATTTT.

The chain recombines TRBV7-2 with TRBJ2-5, with 10 bases identical to TRBD1. The CDR3 has 15 amino acids. The V and J ends lost 4 bases and 4 bases, in that order; junction bases with no gene match: 6. The germline gives CDR1 SGHTA, CDR2 FQGNSA. The CDR3 nucleotides read TGTGCCAGCAGCTATGGACAGGGGGGGCGAGAGACCCAGTACTTC. It encodes CASSYGQGGRETQYF.

The V call is TRBV11-2, the J call TRBJ2-1; 7 bases agree with TRBD1. In germline, CDR1 is SGHAT, CDR2 FQNNGV. With 4 bases clipped from V and 6 bases from J, the junction kept 9 bases outside the gene matches. The CDR3 totals 15 residues. As DNA, the CDR3 is TGTGCCAGCAGCTCATATACACAGGGGCGCAATGAGCAGTTCTTC. It specifies CASSSYTQGRNEQFF.

CDR3 region: CASSGLSRGRDEQYF. CDR3 nucleotides: TGTGCCAGCAGTGGGTTAAGCAGGGGGCGCGACGAGCAGTACTTC. The chain has TRBV2 and TRBJ2-7, with TRBD1 identical over 8 bases. The V and J ends lost 4 bases and 5 bases, in that order; junction bases with no gene match: 10. Germline-derived CDR1 and CDR2 are SNHLY and FYNNEI. The CDR3 spans 15 residues.

This chain joins TRBV24-1 and TRBJ1-1; weak D call: TRBD1 (6 bases). Trimming took 4 bases from V and 7 from J, leaving 12 bases between them. Germline CDR1 KGHDR, CDR2 SFDVKD. The CDR3 spans 13 residues. The CDR3 loop is CATSDSGQIEAFF. The CDR3 coding sequence is TGTGCCACCAGTGACTCCGGACAGATTGAAGCTTTCTTT.

The table lists this clone with a count of one. V gene TRBV9 combines with J gene TRBJ2-7; 7 bases map to TRBD1. Germline V gene data show CDR1 as SGDLS and CDR2 as YYNGEE. This CDR3 contains 15 residues. The trim removed 3 bases at V and 6 bases at J, leaving 12 bases unmatched. For the CDR3, the DNA is TGTGCCAGCAGCGCAGGGGACAGTGATCTCTCCGAGCAGTACTTC. This translates into CASSAGDSDLSEQYF.

This CDR3 reads CASSLGPLEETQYF. CDR3 in DNA: TGTGCCAGCAGCTTAGGTCCGCTAGAAGAGACCCAGTACTTC. The rearrangement joins TRBV7-6 to TRBJ2-5, with D hard to call. In germline, CDR1 is SGHVS, CDR2 FNYEAQ. This CDR3 is built from 14 residues. Between the trimmed V and J ends, which lost 1 base and 3 bases, there was a span of 9 bases.

The gene calls are TRBV19 and TRBJ1-1, with a weak D call TRBD1 (6 bases). V lost 3 bases and J 0 bases, leaving 14 bases between the germline ends. The germline V gene has CDR1 LNHDA and CDR2 SQIVND (reference sequence). The CDR3 is 16 amino acids. Written as DNA, the CDR3 is TGTGCCAGTAGTATCAGCCACAGGGTAATGAACACTGAAGCTTTCTTT. Amino acid sequence: CASSISHRVMNTEAFF.

Many counts were recorded for this clone. The CDR3 DNA reads TGCGCCAGCAGCTTCCCCGGGATCGGGGAGCTGTTTTTT. It yields the protein CASSFPGIGELFF. The gene calls are TRBV5-1 and TRBJ2-2; D might be TRBD2 (5 bases). The ends were cut back, 2 bases at V and 7 bases at J, with 9 bases in the middle. The CDR3 has 13 residues. Looked up from germline, CDR1 is SGHRS and CDR2 is YFSETQ.

The chain combines TRBV6-5 with TRBJ2-5; TRBD1 agrees at 7 bases. CDR1 MNHEY and CDR2 SVGAGI come from the germline V gene. V shed 7 bases and J 5 bases; nucleotides not matched to a gene: 10. The CDR3 spans 14 residues. CDR3 residues: CASNDRVVTETQYF. The CDR3 bases are TGTGCCAGCAACGACAGGGTTGTAACGGAGACCCAGTACTTC.

The V and J genes are TRBV2 and TRBJ2-7; no firm D call. V shed 7 bases and J shed 3 bases, with 13 bases lying between them. The CDR3 totals 13 residues. Germline V gene data show CDR1 as SNHLY and CDR2 as FYNNEI. CDR3: CASNLQANYEQYF. CDR3 nucleotide sequence: TGTGCCAGCAACCTGCAGGCTAACTACGAGCAGTACTTC.

The chain links TRBV3-1 (or the pseudogene TRBV3-2) to TRBJ1-2; 9 bases align to TRBD1. Germline V CDR1 and CDR2: LGHDT, YNNKEL (reference sequence). The V segment lost 4 bases and the J segment 4 bases; nucleotides outside the gene matches: 7. The CDR3 covers 15 residues. The CDR3 nucleotides read TGTGCCAGCAGCCCGGGACAGGGAACCGCCTATGGCTACACCTTC. Protein: CASSPGQGTAYGYTF.